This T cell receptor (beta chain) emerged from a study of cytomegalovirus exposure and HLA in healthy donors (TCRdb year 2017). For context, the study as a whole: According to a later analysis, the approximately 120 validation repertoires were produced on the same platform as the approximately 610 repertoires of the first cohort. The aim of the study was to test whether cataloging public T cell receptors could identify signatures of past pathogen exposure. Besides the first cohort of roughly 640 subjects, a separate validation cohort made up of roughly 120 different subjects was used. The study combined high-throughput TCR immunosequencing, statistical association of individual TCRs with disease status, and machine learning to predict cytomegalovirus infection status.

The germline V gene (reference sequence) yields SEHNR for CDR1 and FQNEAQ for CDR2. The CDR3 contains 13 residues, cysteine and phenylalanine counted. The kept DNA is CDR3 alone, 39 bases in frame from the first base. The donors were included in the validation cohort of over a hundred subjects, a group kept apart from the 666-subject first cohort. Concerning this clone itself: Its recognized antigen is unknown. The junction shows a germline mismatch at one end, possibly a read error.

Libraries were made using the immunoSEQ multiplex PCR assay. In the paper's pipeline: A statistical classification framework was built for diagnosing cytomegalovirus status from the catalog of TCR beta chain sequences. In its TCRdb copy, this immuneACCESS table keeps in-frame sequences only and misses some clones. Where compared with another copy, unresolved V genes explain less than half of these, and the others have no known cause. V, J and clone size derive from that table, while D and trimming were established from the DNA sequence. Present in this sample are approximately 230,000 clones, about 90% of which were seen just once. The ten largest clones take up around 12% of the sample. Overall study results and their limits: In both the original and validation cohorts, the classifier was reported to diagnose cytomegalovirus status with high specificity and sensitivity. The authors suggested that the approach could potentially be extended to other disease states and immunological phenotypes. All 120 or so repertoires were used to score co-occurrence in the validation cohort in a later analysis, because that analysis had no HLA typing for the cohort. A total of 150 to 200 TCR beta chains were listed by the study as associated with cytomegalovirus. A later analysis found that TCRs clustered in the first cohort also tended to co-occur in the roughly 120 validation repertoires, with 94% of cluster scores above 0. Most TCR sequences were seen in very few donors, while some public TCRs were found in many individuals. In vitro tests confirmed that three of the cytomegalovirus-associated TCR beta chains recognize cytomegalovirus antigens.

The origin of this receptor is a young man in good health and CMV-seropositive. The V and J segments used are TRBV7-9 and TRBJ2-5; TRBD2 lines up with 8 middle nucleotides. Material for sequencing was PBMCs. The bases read TGTGCCAGCAGCATAGCGGGATACGAGACCCAGTACTTC. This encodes CASSIAGYETQYF.